The present T cell receptor beta chain was sequenced within a study of blood T cell repertoires in COVID-19. Measured with immunoSEQ multiplex PCR; TCRdb has only the in-frame clones, and not every one. The data contain 200,000 to 250,000 clones, roughly 75% of them singletons. This clone was recorded only once. This CDR3 contains 16 residues. V shed 3 bases, J shed 7 bases, and the junction held 10 bases outside the gene matches. CDR1 and CDR2 from the germline V gene are KGHDR and SFDVKD. This receptor was taken from a woman aged 70-85 years with acute or convalescent COVID-19. The chain employs TRBV24-1 and TRBJ2-1; 8 nucleotides line up with TRBD2. Sequenced sample: peripheral blood. The CDR3 DNA sequence: TGTGCCACCAGTGATCCGCCCAGCGGGAGTAGTAATGAGCAGTTCTTC. Amino acid sequence: CATSDPPSGSSNEQFF.